The 23 T cell receptor beta chains below all came from one sample that was sequenced in a study of blood T cell repertoires in COVID-19. Libraries were prepared by immunoSEQ multiplex PCR; TCRdb keeps only in-frame clonotypes and omits some of them. The sample yields about 170,000 clones, 70% to 85% seen once. The specimen was peripheral blood. These TCRs come from a man at least 80 years old with COVID-19, enrolled during active disease.

The chain is built from TRBV5-6 and TRBJ1-5; the D gene is possibly TRBD1 (5 bases). Trimming took 0 bases from V and 2 from J, leaving 9 bases between them. This CDR3 contains 15 residues. The germline V gene has CDR1 SGHDT and CDR2 YYEEEE. CDR3 residues: CASSLVGAGNQPQHF. The CDR3 nucleotides read TGTGCCAGCAGCTTGGTAGGGGCAGGCAATCAGCCCCAGCATTTT.

This clone was recorded once. The genes are TRBV4-1 and TRBJ1-5, with TRBD1 matching over 9 bases. After removal of 1 base from V and 6 bases from J, the junction contained 10 bases not matched to a gene. In germline, CDR1 is MGHRA, CDR2 YSYEKL. The CDR3 runs to 17 residues. In DNA, the CDR3 is TGCGCCAGCAGCCAAGGAACCTACCGGGACAGGGCTCAGCCCCAGCATTTT. Its translation: CASSQGTYRDRAQPQHF.

This clone appeared once. V gene TRBV19 combines with J gene TRBJ1-4; D perhaps matches TRBD1 (5 bases). This CDR3 is 13 amino acids long. Germline CDR1 reads LNHDA; CDR2 reads SQIVND (reference sequence). V lost 5 bases and J lost 10, with 14 bases in between. CDR3 loop: CASSGYGGGKLFF. CDR3 nucleotides: TGTGCCAGTAGTGGCTATGGGGGGGGAAAACTGTTTTTT.

V usage is TRBV5-1 and J usage is TRBJ2-1, with D hard to call. This CDR3 region has 16 residues. CDR1 is SGHRS, CDR2 YFSETQ, per germline. Deletions cut 4 bases from V and 1 base from J, with 15 bases between. CDR3 coding DNA: TGCGCCAGCAGCCCGCCCCGGGTCGGGTCCTACAATGAGCAGTTCTTC. Translated: CASSPPRVGSYNEQFF.

This rearrangement joins TRBV18 to TRBJ1-6; no definite D call. V gave up 6 bases and J gave up 14 bases, with 20 bases separating them. Germline assignment: CDR1 KGHSH and CDR2 LQKENI. CDR3 length: 14 residues. The CDR3 here is CASSRRAQDASLHF. CDR3 coding DNA: TGTGCCAGCTCCCGGCGGGCCCAGGATGCGTCCCTCCACTTT.

This clone was seen a few times. The chain combines TRBV7-3 with TRBJ1-1, with TRBD1 as a possible D gene (5 bases). Trimming shortened V by 3 bases and J by 2 bases, and 10 bases separated the two germline ends. Per germline, CDR1 SGHTA and CDR2 FQGTGA. The CDR3 contains 14 residues. The CDR3: CASSFTGGNTEAFF. DNA for the CDR3: TGTGCCAGCAGCTTTACAGGTGGAAACACTGAAGCTTTCTTT.

V and J are TRBV7-6 and TRBJ1-4; the D gene is possibly TRBD1 (5 bases). CDR1 and CDR2 (germline): SGHVS, FNYEAQ. The V gene lost 1 base and the J gene lost 8 bases, with 11 bases spanning the gap. The CDR3 covers 14 residues. The CDR3 spells CASSLDRRAEKLFF. Here the CDR3 DNA reads TGTGCCAGCAGCTTAGACAGGAGAGCCGAAAAACTGTTTTTT.

The chain uses TRBV7-9 and TRBJ2-7; possible D gene TRBD1, 6 bases. V was clipped by 1 base and J by 1 base, with 11 bases between them. The CDR3 sequence is 15 residues long. Germline V gene lookup returns CDR1 SEHNR and CDR2 FQNEAQ (reference sequence). CDR3 in amino acids: CASSLGQAISYEQYF. The DNA for the CDR3 is TGTGCCAGCAGCTTAGGACAGGCGATATCCTACGAGCAGTACTTC.

The genes are TRBV15 and TRBJ2-1; D is perhaps TRBD1 (6 bases). V was pared by 6 bases and J by 0 bases, with 15 bases between. Germline CDR1 reads LNHNV; CDR2 reads YYDKDF (reference sequence). The CDR3 runs 16 residues. In DNA form, the CDR3 reads TGTGCCACCAGTACAGGACAGCCACTCTCCTACAATGAGCAGTTCTTC. Encoded protein: CATSTGQPLSYNEQFF.

The chain couples TRBV4-1 to TRBJ1-2; D is perhaps TRBD1 (5 bases). Germline CDR1 and CDR2: MGHRA and YSYEKL. Trimming took off 0 bases at V and 7 bases at J, with 18 bases between the two ends. The CDR3 has 16 residues. CDR3 in DNA: TGCGCCAGCAGCCAAGATCCCGCGGGGGGAAGGCGTGGCTACACCTTC. Amino acid sequence: CASSQDPAGGRRGYTF.

The chain employs TRBV7-6 and TRBJ2-2, with TRBD2 matching over 14 bases. Germline-derived CDR1 and CDR2 are SGHVS and FNYEAQ. After removal of 4 bases from V and 4 bases from J, the junction contained 8 bases not matched to a gene. There are 18 residues in the CDR3. The CDR3, as DNA: TGTGCCAGCAGCTCCTATAGACTAGCGGGGGGGATCACCGGGGAGCTGTTTTTT. This sequence encodes CASSSYRLAGGITGELFF.

Only one count was recorded for this clone. The chain uses TRBV6-5 and TRBJ1-3; D is unclear. The germline V and J ends were trimmed by 6 bases and 6 bases, with 9 bases remaining between them. The CDR3 consists of 12 residues. CDR1 and CDR2 from the germline V gene are MNHEY and SVGAGI. The CDR3 nucleotides are TGTGCCAGCAGCGTGGGCCTAAACACCATATATTTT. This codes for CASSVGLNTIYF.

This chain uses TRBV7-9 with TRBJ1-4; TRBD1 matches 8 bases. The CDR3 runs to 14 residues. V gave up 1 base and J gave up 7 bases; unmatched junction bases: 2. Germline V gene lookup returns CDR1 SEHNR and CDR2 FQNEAQ (reference sequence). CDR3 protein: CASSLGQGSEKLFF. The CDR3 DNA follows: TGTGCCAGCAGCTTAGGACAGGGGAGTGAAAAACTGTTTTTT.

This clone appeared once. CDR3 loop: CASSEARGANYGYTF. CDR3 nucleotides: TGTGCCAGCAGTGAAGCCAGGGGGGCTAACTATGGCTACACCTTC. The V call is TRBV6-1, the J call TRBJ1-2; 7 bases agree with TRBD1. CDR3 length: 15 amino acids. Germline CDR1 and CDR2: MNHNS and SASEGT. Trimming cost V 0 bases and J 0 bases; bases outside gene matches: 1.

This chain joins TRBV27 and TRBJ1-2; TRBD1 might be the D (6 bases). Trimming removed 6 bases at V and 4 bases at J, with 15 bases between. The CDR3 runs 14 residues. The germline CDR1 and CDR2 sequences are MNHEY and SMNVEV (reference sequence). The CDR3 DNA reads TGTGCCAGCAGCTTGGACAGCGACACCTATGGCTACACCTTC. It is translated as CASSLDSDTYGYTF.

CDR3 loop: CAIRRGADTDTQYF. The CDR3 nucleotides read TGTGCCATCAGGCGGGGGGCAGACACAGATACGCAGTATTTT. The chain employs TRBV10-3 and TRBJ2-3, with 8 nucleotides matching TRBD2. Germline trimming cut 6 bases from V and 2 bases from J; bases unmatched to any gene: 4. Germline values: CDR1 ENHRY, CDR2 SYGVKD. The CDR3 runs 14 residues.

The genes are TRBV27 and TRBJ2-5, with TRBD2 identical over 9 bases. Per germline, CDR1 MNHEY and CDR2 SMNVEV (reference sequence). Germline trimming cut 5 bases from V and 5 bases from J; bases unmatched to any gene: 3. The CDR3 length is 13 residues. The DNA of the CDR3 is TGTGCCAGCAGTGCGGGAGGGTTGGAGACCCAGTACTTC. Its translation: CASSAGGLETQYF.

This chain's CDR3 is CATQQGHTEAFF. In nucleotides, the CDR3 is TGTGCCACGCAACAGGGCCACACTGAAGCTTTCTTT. The rearrangement links TRBV10-3 to TRBJ1-1, with D perhaps matching TRBD1 (6 bases). The germline V gene encodes CDR1 ENHRY and CDR2 SYGVKD. The V gene lost 10 bases and the J gene lost 3 bases, with 12 bases spanning the gap. The CDR3 runs to 12 residues.

The chain has TRBV2 and TRBJ1-3, with D uncertain. Germline CDR1 SNHLY, CDR2 FYNNEI. The ends were cut back, 6 bases at V and 0 bases at J, with 12 bases in the middle. The CDR3 contains 15 residues. Here the CDR3 DNA reads TGTGCCAGCAGAAATCAGGTGTACTCTGGAAACACCATATATTTT. The encoded protein is CASRNQVYSGNTIYF.

The chain links TRBV28 to TRBJ2-5, with TRBD1 identical over 7 bases. Germline assignment: CDR1 MDHEN and CDR2 SYDVKM. After removal of 6 bases from V and 5 bases from J, the junction contained 9 bases not matched to a gene. The CDR3 is 14 amino acids. CDR3 coding DNA: TGTGCCAGCAGCCGAGACAGGGTACGGGAGACCCAGTACTTC. Protein sequence: CASSRDRVRETQYF.

This clone was observed a single time. The rearrangement joins TRBV9 to TRBJ2-3; D gene uncertain. CDR3 length equals 14 residues. Germline lookup yields CDR1 SGDLS and CDR2 YYNGEE. With 1 base removed from V and 3 bases from J, the gap between germline ends came to 9 bases. The CDR3 is CASSVSPRTDTQYF. The CDR3 bases are TGTGCCAGCAGCGTAAGCCCGCGGACAGATACGCAGTATTTT.

This sequence joins TRBV2 and TRBJ1-3, with a possible D match to TRBD1 (5 bases). Germline CDR1 SNHLY, CDR2 FYNNEI. Between the trimmed V and J ends, which lost 4 bases and 2 bases, there was a span of 12 bases. The length of the CDR3 is 15 residues. The CDR3 here is CASSGLEGAGNTIYF. CDR3 in DNA: TGTGCCAGCAGTGGTCTTGAAGGGGCTGGAAACACCATATATTTT. Full variable domain (outside the CDR3, taken from reference TRBV2 and TRBJ1-3): EPEVTQTPSHQVTQMGQEVILRCVPISNHLYFYWYRQILGQKVEFLVSFYNNEISEKSEIFDDQFSVERPDGSNFTLKIRSTKLEDSAMYFCASSGLEGAGNTIYFGEGSWLTVV.

The chain joins TRBV11-2 to TRBJ2-3; 7 bases are shared with TRBD1. The CDR3 sequence is 15 residues long. V trimming: 1 base; J trimming: 3 bases; junction bases outside the gene matches: 4. CDR1 is SGHAT and CDR2 is FQNNGV in the germline V gene. CDR3 nucleotide sequence: TGTGCCAGCAGCTTAGGGGCAGGGGGTACAGATACGCAGTATTTT. Translated: CASSLGAGGTDTQYF. The full variable domain, its missing parts supplied by reference TRBV11-2 and TRBJ2-3, is EAGVAQSPRYKIIEKRQSVAFWCNPISGHATLYWYQQILGQGPKLLIQFQNNGVVDDSQLPKDRFSAERLKGVDSTLKIQPAKLEDSAVYLCASSLGAGGTDTQYFGPGTRLTVL.